This TCR beta chain was sequenced in a study of vaccination effects on CD4 cells after COVID-19. The CDR3 runs to 13 residues. CDR1 is KGHSH, CDR2 LQKENI, per germline. Trimming took off 3 bases at V and 1 base at J, with 7 bases between the two ends. As to this clone: The antigen is not known.

Sequencing used immunoSEQ multiplex PCR; TCRdb keeps in-frame clones, though not all of them. The table lists approximately 19,000 clones, over 65% of them singletons, with approximately 38% in the top ten. Within the ViraFEST assay, antigen-specific CD4+ T cells underwent expansion with viral peptide pools prior to sequencing. Isolating CD4+ T cells followed more than eight days of culture. Between March and December 2020, the person had a SARS-CoV-2 infection that PCR confirmed. The gene calls are TRBV18 and TRBJ2-7; D gene unclear. Sequences were derived from CD4+ T cells from PBMCs cultured with a peptide pool, sampled before COVID-19 vaccination. This clonotype originated in a human donor who had a prior SARS-CoV-2 infection. The CDR3 loop is CASSPLLSYEQYF. CDR3 sequence (DNA): TGTGCCAGCTCACCGTTACTTTCCTACGAGCAGTACTTC.